These 20 T cell receptor beta chains originate from one sample sequenced in a study of cytomegalovirus exposure and HLA in healthy donors. Data came from immunoSEQ multiplex PCR; TCRdb stores just in-frame clones and leaves some out. Among 110,000 to 150,000 clones listed, approximately 89% were seen once. The sample was PBMCs. Receptor source: a man in his late teens or twenties in good health and CMV-seronegative.

This clone was recorded at least ten times. The chain joins TRBV2 to TRBJ2-7; D might be TRBD2 (7 bases). The CDR3 is 15 amino acids. Trimming removed 8 bases from V and 2 bases from J, with 19 bases in between. In germline, CDR1 is SNHLY, CDR2 FYNNEI. Here the CDR3 reads CASSLDGGPAYEQYF. CDR3 DNA sequence: TGTGCCAGCTCGCTCGACGGGGGGCCCGCCTACGAGCAGTACTTC. Based on the CDR3 plus reference TRBV2 and TRBJ2-7, the full variable domain is EPEVTQTPSHQVTQMGQEVILRCVPISNHLYFYWYRQILGQKVEFLVSFYNNEISEKSEIFDDQFSVERPDGSNFTLKIRSTKLEDSAMYFCASSLDGGPAYEQYFGPGTRLTVT.

J is TRBJ2-7 and V is TRBV6-5, with D possibly being TRBD1 (5 bases). CDR1 and CDR2 (germline): MNHEY, SVGAGI. This CDR3 is built from 12 residues. Trimming shortened V by 10 bases and J by 3 bases, and 13 bases separated the two germline ends. The CDR3 region has the DNA TGTGCCACACGGTATGACAGCTACGAGCAGTACGTC. Its translation is CATRYDSYEQYV.

This clone has just one count. The rearrangement links TRBV20-1 to TRBJ2-3, with 11 bases matching TRBD2. V was clipped by 4 bases and J by 10 bases; unmatched bases: 1. This CDR3 is built from 11 residues. Germline loops: CDR1 DFQATT, CDR2 SNEGSKA (reference sequence). This CDR3 reads CSATLAGAQYF. The CDR3 DNA follows: TGCAGTGCTACACTAGCGGGAGCGCAGTATTTT.

The rearrangement joins TRBV11-2 to TRBJ1-5, with 8 bases lining up with TRBD1. The CDR3 is 13 residues long. V shed 5 bases and J 7 bases; nucleotides not matched to a gene: 4. Germline V lookup: CDR1 SGHAT, CDR2 FQNNGV. The CDR3 DNA follows: TGTGCCAGCAGCCCACAGGGGGGACAGCCCCAGCATTTT. This sequence encodes CASSPQGGQPQHF.

The V call is TRBV29-1, the J call TRBJ2-6; 10 positions match TRBD1. This CDR3 contains 16 residues. Looked up from germline, CDR1 is SQVTM and CDR2 is ANQGSEA. The trim removed 4 bases at V and 0 bases at J, leaving 3 bases unmatched. The CDR3 is CSVARDRGSGANVLTF. CDR3 DNA sequence: TGCAGCGTTGCCAGGGACAGGGGCTCTGGGGCCAACGTCCTGACTTTC.

This rearrangement joins TRBV14 to TRBJ1-2, with 8 positions matching TRBD1. Per the germline V gene, CDR1 is SGHDN and CDR2 is FVKESK. The junction had 7 bases not matched to a gene; V was cut back by 1 base and J by 6 bases. CDR3 length equals 15 residues. The CDR3 nucleotides read TGTGCCAGCAGCCAAGGGCTGCCAGGGGGCGATGGCTACACCTTC. Encoded protein: CASSQGLPGGDGYTF.

The chain joins TRBV19 to TRBJ2-1; 14 nucleotides align to TRBD2. The CDR3 runs to 18 residues. Germline V gene sequence: CDR1 LNHDA, CDR2 SQIVND (reference sequence). With V trimmed by 7 bases and J by 5 bases, 13 bases remained unmatched. CDR3 amino acids: CASMGTSGRALADNEQFF. CDR3 nucleotides: TGTGCCAGTATGGGGACTAGCGGGAGAGCTCTTGCTGACAATGAGCAGTTCTTC. Supplemented by reference TRBV19 and TRBJ2-1, the full variable domain reads DGGITQSPKYLFRKEGQNVTLSCEQNLNHDAMYWYRQDPGQGLRLIYYSQIVNDFQKGDIAEGYSVSREKKESFPLTVTSAQKNPTAFYLCASMGTSGRALADNEQFFGPGTRLTVL.

The chain recombines TRBV15 with TRBJ2-5, with 11 nucleotides matching TRBD1. Germline assignment: CDR1 LNHNV and CDR2 YYDKDF (reference sequence). Trimming removed 6 bases from V and 4 bases from J; junction bases left unmatched: 4. The CDR3 length is 14 residues. DNA of the CDR3: TGTGCCACCAGTCCGGACAGGGGGCGAGAGACCCAGTACTTC. This gives the protein CATSPDRGRETQYF.

This chain joins TRBV15 and TRBJ1-5, with TRBD1 identical over 7 bases. Germline CDR1 reads LNHNV; CDR2 reads YYDKDF (reference sequence). There are 17 residues in the CDR3. V dropped 1 base and J dropped 5; count of bases not matched to a gene: 11. In DNA, the CDR3 is TGTGCCACCAGCAGAGCACCGACAGGGCGGTTCGATCAGCCCCAGCATTTT. It specifies CATSRAPTGRFDQPQHF.

This chain connects TRBV15 to TRBJ1-1; no reliable D call. Germline assignment: CDR1 LNHNV and CDR2 YYDKDF (reference sequence). Trimming left V 5 bases short and J 7 bases short, with 17 bases between. This CDR3 spans 14 amino acids. CDR3 loop: CATSSNRAGIEAFF. The DNA of the CDR3 is TGTGCCACCAGCTCCAATCGGGCGGGCATTGAAGCTTTCTTT.

The rearrangement uses TRBV5-1 and TRBJ2-7; 7 bases are a match to TRBD1. The length of the CDR3 is 14 residues. Germline CDR1 and CDR2: SGHRS and YFSETQ. J lost 2 bases, V lost 3 bases, and 5 bases had no gene match. The CDR3 region has the DNA TGCGCCAGCAGCTCATCCGGGACAGCCTACGAGCAGTACTTC. Its translation: CASSSSGTAYEQYF.

In its sample, this clone was seen a few times. The rearrangement uses TRBV27 and TRBJ2-7; TRBD2 is a possible D gene (6 bases). Per the germline V gene, CDR1 is MNHEY and CDR2 is SMNVEV (reference sequence). This CDR3 comprises 12 residues. Trimming shortened V by 7 bases and J by 9 bases, and 16 bases separated the two germline ends. In nucleotides, the CDR3 is TGTGCCAGCATGGGTAGGTGGGAGGCGCAGTACTTC. This encodes CASMGRWEAQYF.

J is TRBJ2-2 and V is TRBV10-3, with 10 bases identical to TRBD1. This CDR3 spans 14 amino acids. J lost 7 bases, V lost 10 bases, and 9 bases had no gene match. The germline gives CDR1 ENHRY, CDR2 SYGVKD. CDR3 residues: CATGTGDGYGELFF. The CDR3 region has the DNA TGTGCCACCGGGACAGGGGACGGTTACGGGGAGCTGTTTTTT.

This sequence joins TRBV11-3 and TRBJ2-2, with 8 bases that match TRBD2. CDR3 length: 15 amino acids. With 1 base clipped from V and 6 bases from J, the junction kept 4 bases outside the gene matches. Germline CDR1 SGHNT, CDR2 YENEEA. CDR3 bases: TGTGCCAGCAGCTTAGCGCGCGGGAGGCCCGGGGAGCTGTTTTTT. Translation gives CASSLARGRPGELFF.

This chain links TRBV5-1 with TRBJ2-7; perhaps TRBD2 as D (6 bases). Looked up from germline, CDR1 is SGHRS and CDR2 is YFSETQ. Trimming stripped 1 base from V and 7 bases from J, with 9 bases between. CDR3 length: 12 residues. This CDR3 is CASSLTGEEQYF. CDR3 in DNA: TGCGCCAGCAGCTTGACGGGGGAAGAGCAGTACTTC.

Regarding this clone: The same CDR3 can be traced to other DNA sequences in this sample. This CDR3 reads CASSPGQGPYEQYF. CDR3 nucleotide sequence: TGTGCCAGCTCACCCGGACAGGGACCTTACGAGCAGTACTTC. The V gene is TRBV18, the J gene TRBJ2-7, with 8 positions matching TRBD1. From germline, CDR1 is KGHSH and CDR2 LQKENI. The V and J ends lost 3 bases and 4 bases, in that order; junction bases with no gene match: 5. This CDR3 comprises 14 residues.

J is TRBJ2-1 and V is TRBV6-1; 8 bases align to TRBD2. The ends lost 6 bases at V and 6 bases at J; junction bases unmatched: 10. Germline CDR1 MNHNS, CDR2 SASEGT. The CDR3 length is 15 residues. The CDR3 region has the DNA TGTGCCAGCAGCACCGGGACTAGAGGGTTCAATGAGCAGTTCTTC. It encodes CASSTGTRGFNEQFF.

The CDR3 nucleotides are TGTGCCAGCAGCCCTGGGACTAGCGGGGTAAGCACAGATACGCAGTATTTT. This encodes CASSPGTSGVSTDTQYF. The V and J genes are TRBV27 and TRBJ2-3, with 13 nucleotides matching TRBD2. The CDR3 runs to 17 residues. V lost 6 bases, J lost 0 bases, and 6 bases stayed unmatched. Germline V gene data show CDR1 as MNHEY and CDR2 as SMNVEV (reference sequence).

The chain joins TRBV2 to TRBJ2-7, with D perhaps matching TRBD2 (7 bases). Germline V lookup: CDR1 SNHLY, CDR2 FYNNEI. V was trimmed by 0 bases and J by 4 bases, leaving 13 bases between them. This CDR3 region has 15 residues. The CDR3 nucleotides read TGTGCCAGCAGTGAAGCACGGGGGGCTGGATACGAGCAGTACTTC. This codes for CASSEARGAGYEQYF.

The chain employs TRBV6-1 and TRBJ2-4; D is uncertain. The germline gives CDR1 MNHNS, CDR2 SASEGT. The ends were cut back, 2 bases at V and 5 bases at J, with 16 bases in the middle. This CDR3 region has 16 residues. This CDR3 reads CASSEFPQVPENIQYF. For the CDR3, the DNA is TGTGCCAGCAGTGAATTTCCCCAGGTGCCAGAAAACATTCAGTACTTC.